This T cell receptor beta chain originates from a study of T cell responses to AZD1222 COVID-19 vaccine (dated by TCRdb to the early 2020s). Study-level background: AZD1222 recipients whose second dose came at about 4 weeks and those whose second dose came at about 12 weeks were combined into one group, since spike-specific TCR depth and breadth did not differ between the two schedules. TCR sequencing was performed for 230 to 250 trial participants, of whom 207 were given two doses of AZD1222 and about 25 were given two doses of MenACWY control vaccine. Trial participants were enrolled into age subgroups of 18-55, 56-69 and 70-plus years, which contained about 150, 28 and 57 TCR-sequenced participants, respectively. The study at large found these results: A significant rise in spike-specific TCR breadth and depth was observed after two AZD1222 doses relative to day 0 and relative to MenACWY recipients. Participants were mostly white British, with more females than males. The authors suggested clonal diversity may have been underestimated. In the small 56-69-year group, the increase in depth fell short of significance, most likely because of low power. Only a handful of AZD1222 recipients were SARS-CoV-2 seropositive at baseline, limiting conclusions about previously exposed vaccinees. Because no day 14 peak-response samples were available, repertoires were characterized only after the peak T cell response. The whole spike protein was spanned by vaccine-associated CD4 TCRs, and dominant responses were seen in regions 160-218 and 743-854. Reportedly, close to half of the unique spike-specific TCRs recognized epitopes lying outside the regions that are mutated in the B.1.351 and B.1.1.7 variants.

Remarks on this clone: Its antigen remains unidentified. The input lacks base qualities; no much larger clone sits a single base away.

Read against the paper, the sample's time point label means: baseline before first vaccination. Vaccinee samples were obtained from the UK trials COV001 and COV002, which included a single-blind randomized controlled phase 2/3 trial of AZD1222 (ChAdOx1 nCoV-19) in healthy adults. For TCRbeta chain sequencing, PBMC samples from trial participants were taken at day 0 and at day 28 after the second dose. V sheds 3 bases and J sheds 6 bases, leaving 12 bases between their ends. From the cysteine up to the phenylalanine, the CDR3 has a length of 14 residues. Only the CDR3 DNA is retained, 42 bases long and in frame from the first base. Per the germline V gene, SNHLY is the CDR1 and FYNNEI is the CDR2. The CDR3 regions of human TCRbeta chains were analyzed by immunosequencing. Per the original workflow: Repertoire TCRs were checked for matches against a reference library of SARS-CoV-2-specific TCRs that had been generated using the MIRA antigen-specificity platform. Breadth was defined as the fraction of unique TCRs that were SARS-CoV-2-associated, and depth was defined as the fraction of total T cells that were SARS-CoV-2-associated. Using the MIRA data, each spike-specific TCR was mapped to the spike region that the TCR reacts to and placed in a CD4 or CD8 class. Log10-transformed breadth and depth values were compared by one-way ANOVA with Sidak's multiple comparisons tests. TCRdb mirrors the immuneACCESS table, restricted to in-frame sequences. Some clones are absent from its copies; in checked studies, under half trace to an unresolved V gene, and the reason for the others is unknown. D and trimming were read from the DNA, whereas the V and J calls and clone size are those reported in that table. This sample comprises about 140,000 clones, over 85% of them detected only once. The leading ten clones occupy roughly 5% of the sample.

Recombination joined TRBV2 with TRBJ1-3; the D gene remains uncertain. Source: peripheral blood, taken on day 0 of AZD1222 vaccination. This clonotype was obtained from an adult in good health. The CDR3 has the sequence CASSEAISANTIYF. The DNA sequence is as follows: TGTGCCAGCAGTGAGGCCATTTCGGCAAACACCATATATTTT.